Listed below are T cell receptor beta chains from one sample, sequenced in a study of cytotoxic CD8 clonotypes in ibrutinib-treated CLL. The assay was immunoSEQ multiplex PCR, and TCRdb's table has in-frame clones only and misses some. This sample has about 300,000 clones; roughly four fifths occur once, and the top ten carry approximately 5.1%. Sample: PBMCs, taken at disease progression, from a patient treated with ibrutinib. These receptors were taken from a human donor with chronic lymphocytic leukemia. Each CDR3 is given with its conserved first and last residue. The D gene is left open where the match is weak.

TRBJ2-1,TRBD1,TRBV4-1,CASSQDADRENNEQFF
TRBJ1-5,.,TRBV5-1,CASSVDRLNQPQHF
TRBJ1-1,.,TRBV5-1,CASSLLSGGIWNTEAFF
TRBJ2-7,.,TRBV4-1,CASSQGVRGSNEQYF
TRBJ2-5,TRBD2,TRBV10-2,CASSEDLAGGVETQYF
TRBJ1-2,.,TRBV9,CASALNYGYTF
TRBJ2-1,TRBD2,TRBV13,CASSLVAGAGNEQFF
TRBJ2-3,TRBD2,TRBV4-1,CASSLGTSGRATDTQYF
TRBJ2-7,TRBD2,TRBV9,CASSRNSGTYEQYF
TRBJ1-2,TRBD1,TRBV13,CASSSYRGLHYGYTF
TRBJ2-7,.,TRBV10-2,CASVPGQRGEQYF
TRBJ1-1,TRBD1,TRBV7-9,CASSSSWTGRMNTEAFF
TRBJ2-1,TRBD2,TRBV27,CASQTSGSSYNEQFF
TRBJ2-3,TRBD1,TRBV28,CATQGSADTQYF
TRBJ2-7,.,TRBV6-5,CASGGGGYSYEQYF
TRBJ2-7,TRBD2,TRBV9,CASSVSGGSFYEQYF
TRBJ2-7,TRBD2,TRBV5-1,CASSLEGGRAVDEQYF
TRBJ2-2,.,TRBV6-1,CASNFRDGLTGELFF
TRBJ2-3,TRBD2,TRBV4-1,CASSHPAASGSIGTDTQYF
TRBJ1-1,.,TRBV6-5,CASSYRPNTEAFF
TRBJ2-5,TRBD1,TRBV27,CASSPRDRGQRGETQYF
TRBJ2-7,.,TRBV19,CASSRSGTITSYEQYF
TRBJ2-5,TRBD2,TRBV2,CASRQGSSGVETQYF
TRBJ2-1,TRBD2,TRBV7-2,CASSLGGPSGEQFF
TRBJ1-6,.,TRBV2,CASNRAGISPLHF
TRBJ1-2,TRBD1,TRBV7-8,CASSPQRDRGGGYTF